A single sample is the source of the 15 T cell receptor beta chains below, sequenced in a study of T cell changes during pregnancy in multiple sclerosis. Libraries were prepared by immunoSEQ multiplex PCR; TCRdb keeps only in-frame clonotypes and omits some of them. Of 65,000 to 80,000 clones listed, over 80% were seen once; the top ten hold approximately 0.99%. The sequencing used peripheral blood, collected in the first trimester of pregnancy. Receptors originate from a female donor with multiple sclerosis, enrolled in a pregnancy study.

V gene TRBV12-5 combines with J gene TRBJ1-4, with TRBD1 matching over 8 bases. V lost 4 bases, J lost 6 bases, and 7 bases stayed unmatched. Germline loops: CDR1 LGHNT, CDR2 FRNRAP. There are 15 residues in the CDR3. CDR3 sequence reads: CASGWGDRSDEKLFF. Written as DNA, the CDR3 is TGTGCTAGTGGTTGGGGGGACAGGTCGGATGAAAAACTGTTTTTT.

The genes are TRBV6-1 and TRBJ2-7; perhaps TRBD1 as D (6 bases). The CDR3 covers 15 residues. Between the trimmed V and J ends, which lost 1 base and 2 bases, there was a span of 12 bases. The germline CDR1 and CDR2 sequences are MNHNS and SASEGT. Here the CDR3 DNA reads TGTGCCAGCAGTGAAGAGAGGGGGAGAACCTACGAGCAGTACTTC. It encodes CASSEERGRTYEQYF.

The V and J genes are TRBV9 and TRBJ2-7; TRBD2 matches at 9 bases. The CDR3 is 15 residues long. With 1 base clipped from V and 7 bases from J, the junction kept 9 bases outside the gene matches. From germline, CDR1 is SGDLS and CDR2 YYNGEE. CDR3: CASSVKGGLAGEQYF. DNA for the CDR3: TGTGCCAGCAGCGTAAAGGGGGGGCTAGCGGGAGAGCAGTACTTC.

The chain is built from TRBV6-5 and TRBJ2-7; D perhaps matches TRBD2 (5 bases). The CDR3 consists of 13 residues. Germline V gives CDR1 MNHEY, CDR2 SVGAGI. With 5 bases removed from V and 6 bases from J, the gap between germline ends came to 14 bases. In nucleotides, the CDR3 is TGTGCCAGCAGTACCGGACTGTCGAGCGAGCAGTACTTC. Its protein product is CASSTGLSSEQYF.

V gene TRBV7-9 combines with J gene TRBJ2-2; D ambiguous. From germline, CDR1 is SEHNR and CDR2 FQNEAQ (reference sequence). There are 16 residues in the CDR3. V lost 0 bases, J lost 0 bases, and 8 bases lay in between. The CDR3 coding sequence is TGTGCCAGCAGCTTAGCGTGGCAAACGAACACCGGGGAGCTGTTTTTT. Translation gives CASSLAWQTNTGELFF.

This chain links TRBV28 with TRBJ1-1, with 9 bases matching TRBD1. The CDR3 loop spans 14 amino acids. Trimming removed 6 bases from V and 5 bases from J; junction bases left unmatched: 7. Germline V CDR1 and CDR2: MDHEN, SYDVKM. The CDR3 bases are TGTGCCAGCAGCCGGGGACAGGGTTTTACTGAAGCTTTCTTT. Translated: CASSRGQGFTEAFF.

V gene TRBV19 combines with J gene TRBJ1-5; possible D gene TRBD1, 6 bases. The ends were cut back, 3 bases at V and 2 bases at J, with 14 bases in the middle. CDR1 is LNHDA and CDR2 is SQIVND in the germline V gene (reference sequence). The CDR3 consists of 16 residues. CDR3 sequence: CASSILQGLGNQPQHF. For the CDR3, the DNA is TGTGCCAGTAGTATCTTACAGGGTTTGGGCAATCAGCCCCAGCATTTT.

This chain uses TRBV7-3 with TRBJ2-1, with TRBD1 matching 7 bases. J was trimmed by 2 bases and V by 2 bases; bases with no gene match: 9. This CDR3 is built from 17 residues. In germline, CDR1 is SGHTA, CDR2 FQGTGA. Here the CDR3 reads CASSLLVGTGAYNEQFF. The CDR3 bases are TGTGCCAGCAGCTTATTGGTTGGAACAGGGGCCTACAATGAGCAGTTCTTC.

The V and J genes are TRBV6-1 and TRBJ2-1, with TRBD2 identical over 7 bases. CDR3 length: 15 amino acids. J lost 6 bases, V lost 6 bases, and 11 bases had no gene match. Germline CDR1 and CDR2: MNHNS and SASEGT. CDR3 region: CASSSSGLGGNEQFF. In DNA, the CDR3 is TGTGCCAGCAGCTCTAGTGGACTAGGAGGCAATGAGCAGTTCTTC.

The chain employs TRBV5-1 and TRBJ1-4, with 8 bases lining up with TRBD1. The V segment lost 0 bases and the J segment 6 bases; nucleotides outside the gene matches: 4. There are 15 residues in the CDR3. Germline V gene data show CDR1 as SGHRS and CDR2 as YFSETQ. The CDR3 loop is CASSLAQGAYEKLFF. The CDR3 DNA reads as TGCGCCAGCAGCTTGGCCCAGGGGGCGTATGAAAAACTGTTTTTT.

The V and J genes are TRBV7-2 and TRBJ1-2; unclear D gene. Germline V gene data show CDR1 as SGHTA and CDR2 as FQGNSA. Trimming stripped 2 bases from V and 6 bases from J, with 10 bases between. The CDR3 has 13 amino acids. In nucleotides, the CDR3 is TGTGCCAGCAGCTTACGGCAGGAGGATGGCTACACCTTC. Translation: CASSLRQEDGYTF.

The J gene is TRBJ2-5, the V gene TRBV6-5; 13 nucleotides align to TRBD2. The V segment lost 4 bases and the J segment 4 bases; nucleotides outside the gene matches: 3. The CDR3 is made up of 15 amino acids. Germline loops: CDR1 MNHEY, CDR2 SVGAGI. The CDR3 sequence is CASSFGTSGIETQYF. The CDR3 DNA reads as TGTGCCAGCAGTTTCGGGACTAGCGGGATAGAGACCCAGTACTTC.

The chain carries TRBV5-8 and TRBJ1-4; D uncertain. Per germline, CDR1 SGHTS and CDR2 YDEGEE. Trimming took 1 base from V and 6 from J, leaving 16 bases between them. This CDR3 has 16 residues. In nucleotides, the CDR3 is TGTGCCAGCAGCTTGATTAGTTGGAGCATTGATGAAAAACTGTTTTTT. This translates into CASSLISWSIDEKLFF.

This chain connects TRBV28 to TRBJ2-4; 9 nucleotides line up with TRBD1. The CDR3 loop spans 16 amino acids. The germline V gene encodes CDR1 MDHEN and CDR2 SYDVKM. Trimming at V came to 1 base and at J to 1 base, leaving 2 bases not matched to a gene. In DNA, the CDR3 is TGTGCCAGCAGTTTATTCGGACAGGGGGCCAAAAACATTCAGTACTTC. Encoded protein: CASSLFGQGAKNIQYF.

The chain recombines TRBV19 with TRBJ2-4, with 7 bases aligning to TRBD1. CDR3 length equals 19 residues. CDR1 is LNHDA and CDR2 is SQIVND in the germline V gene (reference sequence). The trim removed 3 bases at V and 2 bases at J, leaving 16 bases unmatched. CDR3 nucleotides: TGTGCCAGTAGTATCCCCTCGGGACAGACTCTTTGGACCAAAAACATTCAGTACTTC. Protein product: CASSIPSGQTLWTKNIQYF. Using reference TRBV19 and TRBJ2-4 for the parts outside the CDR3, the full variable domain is DGGITQSPKYLFRKEGQNVTLSCEQNLNHDAMYWYRQDPGQGLRLIYYSQIVNDFQKGDIAEGYSVSREKKESFPLTVTSAQKNPTAFYLCASSIPSGQTLWTKNIQYFGAGTRLSVL.